Below, one T cell receptor (beta chain) is given with its context. The sample comes from a study of control samples from healthy donors and cancer patients. TCRdb's copy holds only in-frame clones and misses some; the assay was immunoSEQ multiplex PCR. The sample has over 200,000 clones, over 75% seen once; the top ten hold 10% to 15%. V lost 6 bases to trimming and J lost 4 bases, with 16 bases between them. CDR3 length: 15 residues. Germline values: CDR1 MGHDK, CDR2 SYGVNS. The clonotype was recovered from a woman aged 55-75 years with lung cancer. Sequenced input: PBMCs. The chain recombines TRBV25-1 with TRBJ1-3; perhaps TRBD1 as D (6 bases). Here the CDR3 DNA reads TGTGCCAGCAGCGATACAGGGCACCCCGGAAACACCATATATTTT. Amino acid sequence: CASSDTGHPGNTIYF.